This T cell receptor beta chain comes out of a study of cytomegalovirus exposure and HLA in healthy donors. A word on this clone: Its antigen is currently unknown.

Germline V lookup: CDR1 SGHRS, CDR2 YFSETQ. The CDR3 loop spans 16 amino acids. The V end was cut by 0 bases, the J end by 2 bases, with 15 bases between. Vbeta (60) and Jbeta (13) primers were used in the PCR. Here immunoSEQ multiplex PCR was the method, and the copy in TCRdb shows in-frame clones only, minus some. Here the sample spans some 110,000 clones, about 81% being singletons. Points from the study as a whole: Later examination showed HLA-associated TCR beta chains had greater clonal expansion than equally common others.

The chain employs TRBV5-1 and TRBJ2-7; possibly TRBD2 for D (6 bases). This sequence originates from a woman in her twenties or thirties in good health and CMV-seronegative. Sample: PBMCs. CDR3 residues: CASSLVSGDPTYEQYF. The DNA of the CDR3 is TGCGCCAGCAGCTTGGTGTCGGGGGACCCCACCTACGAGCAGTACTTC.